Here is one T cell receptor beta chain with its context. Its cognate antigen is unknown. The CDR3 runs to 12 residues. The V end lost 7 bases, the J end lost 4 bases, and 12 bases lay between the germline ends. Germline CDR1 and CDR2: SQVTM and ANQGSEA. Sequencing of TCR beta was carried out in blood CD8+ and CD4+ T cells. This sample is part of a study of CD8 T cells in Susac syndrome. General observations from the study: CD4+ T cell repertoires in Susac syndrome exhibited no evidence of clonal expansion. The study acknowledged a relatively small number of individuals in its TCR sequencing and HLA analysis.

A quantity of about 0.5 to 1 ug RNA underwent reverse transcription using random hexamers. A multiplex approach, immunoSEQ multiplex PCR, amplified TCR beta CDR3 across 54 Vbeta and 13 Jbeta. TCRdb itself ran the immunoSEQ multiplex PCR reads through MiXCR, one entry per CDR3 protein. The sample gives 210,000 or so distinct CDR3 sequences, around 93% of which show up once; approximately 0.15% is in the top ten. The chain is built from TRBV29-1 and TRBJ2-3; weak D call: TRBD1 (6 bases). The clonotype was recovered from a human donor with Susac syndrome. The source material was CD4+ T cells from PBMCs. CDR3 nucleotides: TGCAGCGGCAGGGGAGTCGCAGATACGCAGTATTTT. Translating gives CSGRGVADTQYF.